Presented here are 3 T cell receptor beta chains from one specimen sequenced in a study of T cell responses to AZD1222 COVID-19 vaccine. The method was immunoSEQ multiplex PCR; TCRdb's version includes in-frame clones alone and lacks a portion of them. The repertoire holds about 110,000 clones, with around nine tenths as singletons. Material: peripheral blood, obtained on day 0 of AZD1222 vaccination. The source is an adult in good health.

This chain links TRBV19 with TRBJ2-7, with a possible D match to TRBD1 (5 bases). Trimming stripped 3 bases from V and 2 bases from J, with 8 bases between. Germline V CDR1 and CDR2: LNHDA, SQIVND (reference sequence). CDR3 size: 13 residues. The CDR3 nucleotides read TGTGCCAGTAGTATGGCAGGGACCTACGAGCAGTACTTC. It codes for CASSMAGTYEQYF.

The V gene is TRBV18, the J gene TRBJ2-2; D remains unclear. This CDR3 contains 12 residues. Trimming shortened V by 9 bases and J by 6 bases, and 11 bases separated the two germline ends. Germline CDR1 and CDR2: KGHSH and LQKENI. The CDR3 sequence is CASQMVAGELFF. CDR3 coding DNA: TGTGCCAGTCAAATGGTGGCCGGGGAGCTGTTTTTT.

A few counts support this clone. The chain couples TRBV7-2 to TRBJ1-5, with D hard to call. The germline CDR1 and CDR2 sequences are SGHTA and FQGNSA. The CDR3 contains 13 residues. Trimming cost V 1 base and J 6 bases, with 7 bases left between them. The CDR3 region is CASSLVMGQPQHF. The CDR3 DNA reads as TGTGCCAGCAGCTTAGTGATGGGTCAGCCCCAGCATTTT. The whole variable domain, filled in from reference TRBV7-2 and TRBJ1-5, reads GAGVSQSPSNKVTEKGKDVELRCDPISGHTALYWYRQSLGQGLEFLIYFQGNSAPDKSGLPSDRFSAERTGGSVSTLTIQRTQQEDSAVYLCASSLVMGQPQHFGDGTRLSIL.